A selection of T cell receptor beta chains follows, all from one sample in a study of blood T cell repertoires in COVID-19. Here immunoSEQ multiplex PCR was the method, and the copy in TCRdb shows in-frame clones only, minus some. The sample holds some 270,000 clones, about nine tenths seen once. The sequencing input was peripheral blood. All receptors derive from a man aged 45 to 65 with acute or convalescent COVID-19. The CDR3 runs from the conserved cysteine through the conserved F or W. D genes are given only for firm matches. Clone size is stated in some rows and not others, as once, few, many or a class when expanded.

CDR3 protein: CASSTWPPPGELFF; CDR3 DNA: TGTGCCAGCAGCACCTGGCCCCCTCCCGGGGAGCTGTTTTTT; D gene: NA; J gene: TRBJ2-2; clone size: NA; V gene: TRBV9
CDR3 protein: CASSVATRGHGYTF; CDR3 DNA: TGTGCCAGCAGCGTAGCTACCAGGGGGCATGGCTACACCTTC; D gene: TRBD1; J gene: TRBJ1-2; clone size: NA; V gene: TRBV9
CDR3 protein: CASSLGRVEAEAFF; CDR3 DNA: TGTGCCAGCAGCTTAGGGAGGGTAGAGGCTGAAGCTTTCTTT; D gene: NA; J gene: TRBJ1-1; clone size: NA; V gene: TRBV7-6
CDR3 protein: CASSLDPASQPQHF; CDR3 DNA: TGCGCCAGCAGCTTGGATCCAGCTAGTCAGCCCCAGCATTTT; D gene: NA; J gene: TRBJ1-5; clone size: NA; V gene: TRBV5-1
CDR3 protein: CASSSLLAGGEGEQYF; CDR3 DNA: TGCGCCAGCAGCTCTTTACTAGCGGGGGGAGAAGGCGAGCAGTACTTC; D gene: TRBD2; J gene: TRBJ2-7; clone size: NA; V gene: TRBV5-1
CDR3 protein: CASSELGYTF; CDR3 DNA: TGTGCCAGCAGTGAACTTGGCTACACCTTC; D gene: NA; J gene: TRBJ1-2; clone size: NA; V gene: TRBV6-1
CDR3 protein: CASSSSSGDTQYF; CDR3 DNA: TGCGCCAGCAGCAGCAGCTCGGGGGATACGCAGTATTTT; D gene: NA; J gene: TRBJ2-3; clone size: NA; V gene: TRBV4-1
CDR3 protein: CASRPPGQEGYEQYF; CDR3 DNA: TGTGCCAGCAGGCCACCGGGACAGGAGGGCTACGAGCAGTACTTC; D gene: NA; J gene: TRBJ2-7; clone size: NA; V gene: TRBV21-1
CDR3 protein: CASSPPTGPYEQYF; CDR3 DNA: TGTGCCAGCAGCCCACCGACAGGGCCCTACGAGCAGTACTTC; D gene: TRBD1; J gene: TRBJ2-7; clone size: few; V gene: TRBV7-9
CDR3 protein: CASSLQDRTFYGYTF; CDR3 DNA: TGTGCCAGCAGCTTGCAGGACAGAACCTTCTATGGCTACACCTTC; D gene: NA; J gene: TRBJ1-2; clone size: NA; V gene: TRBV5-6
CDR3 protein: CASNEGYNQPQHF; CDR3 DNA: TGTGCCAGTAACGAGGGTTACAATCAGCCCCAGCATTTT; D gene: NA; J gene: TRBJ1-5; clone size: once; V gene: TRBV19
CDR3 protein: CASSQGMEAAGWAFF; CDR3 DNA: TGTGCCAGCAGCCAAGGAATGGAAGCGGCGGGTTGGGCTTTCTTT; D gene: NA; J gene: TRBJ1-1; clone size: NA; V gene: TRBV3-1/TRBV3-2
CDR3 protein: CASSLQGFGGYTF; CDR3 DNA: TGTGCCAGCAGCCTACAGGGCTTTGGAGGCTACACCTTC; D gene: NA; J gene: TRBJ1-2; clone size: NA; V gene: TRBV27
CDR3 protein: CASSPTSGGAGEQFF; CDR3 DNA: TGTGCCAGCAGCCCGACTAGCGGGGGGGCGGGTGAGCAGTTCTTC; D gene: TRBD2; J gene: TRBJ2-1; clone size: NA; V gene: TRBV3-1/TRBV3-2
CDR3 protein: CASSPGQGGNTGELFF; CDR3 DNA: TGTGCCAGCAGCCCTGGACAGGGAGGAAACACCGGGGAGCTGTTTTTT; D gene: TRBD1; J gene: TRBJ2-2; clone size: NA; V gene: TRBV5-4
CDR3 protein: CASSPPSSGKVFF; CDR3 DNA: TGTGCCAGCTCACCTCCTAGTTCGGGGAAGGTGTTTTTT; D gene: NA; J gene: TRBJ1-4; clone size: NA; V gene: TRBV18
CDR3 protein: CASSSRQPSYEQYF; CDR3 DNA: TGTGCCAGCAGTTCCCGACAGCCCTCCTACGAGCAGTACTTC; D gene: NA; J gene: TRBJ2-7; clone size: NA; V gene: TRBV27
CDR3 protein: CAWSFGTGAVEAFF; CDR3 DNA: TGTGCCTGGAGTTTTGGGACAGGGGCGGTTGAAGCTTTCTTT; D gene: TRBD1; J gene: TRBJ1-1; clone size: NA; V gene: TRBV30
CDR3 protein: CASTGSSGGNTDTQYF; CDR3 DNA: TGTGCCAGCACCGGCTCCAGCGGGGGAAACACAGATACGCAGTATTTT; D gene: TRBD2; J gene: TRBJ2-3; clone size: NA; V gene: TRBV5-4